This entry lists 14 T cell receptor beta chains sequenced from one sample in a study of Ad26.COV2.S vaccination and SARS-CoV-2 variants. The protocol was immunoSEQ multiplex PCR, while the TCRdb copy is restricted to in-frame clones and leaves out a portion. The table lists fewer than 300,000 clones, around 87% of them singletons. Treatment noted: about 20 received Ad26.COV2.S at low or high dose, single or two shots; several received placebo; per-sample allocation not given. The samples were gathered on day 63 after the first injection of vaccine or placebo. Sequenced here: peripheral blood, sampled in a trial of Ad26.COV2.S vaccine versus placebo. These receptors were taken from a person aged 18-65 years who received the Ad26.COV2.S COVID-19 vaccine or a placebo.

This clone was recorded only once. The DNA for the CDR3 is TGTGCCAGCAGCTTAAGGGGCGGCGGGGAAAAACTGTTTTTT. Its protein product is CASSLRGGGEKLFF. The chain uses TRBV11-2 and TRBJ1-4, with D perhaps TRBD1 (5 bases). Trimming pared 2 bases from V and 8 bases from J, leaving 12 bases between. CDR3 length equals 14 residues. Per germline, CDR1 SGHAT and CDR2 FQNNGV.

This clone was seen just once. In nucleotides, the CDR3 is TGTGCCAGCAGTTTAAGGCCGAGAGGAGGCTACACCTTC. Protein sequence: CASSLRPRGGYTF. V usage is TRBV6-5 and J usage is TRBJ1-2, with D uncertain. Trimming cost V 4 bases and J 8 bases, with 14 bases left between them. Germline V lookup: CDR1 MNHEY, CDR2 SVGAGI. CDR3 length equals 13 residues.

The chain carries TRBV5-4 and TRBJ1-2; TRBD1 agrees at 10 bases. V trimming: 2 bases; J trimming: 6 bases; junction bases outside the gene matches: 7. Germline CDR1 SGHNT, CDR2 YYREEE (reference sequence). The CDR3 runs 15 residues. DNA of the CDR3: TGTGCCAGCAGCTTCCAGCTCGGGACAGGGGATGGCTACACCTTC. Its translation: CASSFQLGTGDGYTF.

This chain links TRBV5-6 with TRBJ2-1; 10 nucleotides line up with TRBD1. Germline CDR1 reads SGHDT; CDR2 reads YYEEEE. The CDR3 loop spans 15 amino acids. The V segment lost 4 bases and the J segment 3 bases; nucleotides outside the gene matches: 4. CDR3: CASSRGQGIYNEQFF. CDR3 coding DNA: TGTGCCAGCAGCAGGGGACAGGGGATCTACAATGAGCAGTTCTTC.

The DNA for the CDR3 is TGTGCCACCAGTGAGCCGTGGCGACAGACGGGCTACACCTTC. It yields the protein CATSEPWRQTGYTF. The gene calls are TRBV24-1 and TRBJ1-2, with a weak D call TRBD1 (5 bases). V gave up 4 bases and J gave up 8 bases, with 16 bases separating them. Germline V gene sequence: CDR1 KGHDR, CDR2 SFDVKD. The CDR3 has 14 residues.

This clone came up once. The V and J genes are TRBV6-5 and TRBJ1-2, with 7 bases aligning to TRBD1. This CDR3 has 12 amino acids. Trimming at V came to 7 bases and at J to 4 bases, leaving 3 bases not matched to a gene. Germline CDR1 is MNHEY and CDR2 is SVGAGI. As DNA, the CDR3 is TGTGCCAGCACCCGACAGGGCTATGGCTACACCTTC. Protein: CASTRQGYGYTF.

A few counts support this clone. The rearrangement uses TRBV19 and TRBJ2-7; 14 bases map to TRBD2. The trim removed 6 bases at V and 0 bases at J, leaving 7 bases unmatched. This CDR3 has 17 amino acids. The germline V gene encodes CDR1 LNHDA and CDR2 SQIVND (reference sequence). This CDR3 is CASSPGLAGVSSYEQYF. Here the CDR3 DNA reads TGTGCCAGTAGCCCGGGACTAGCGGGGGTGAGCTCCTACGAGCAGTACTTC.

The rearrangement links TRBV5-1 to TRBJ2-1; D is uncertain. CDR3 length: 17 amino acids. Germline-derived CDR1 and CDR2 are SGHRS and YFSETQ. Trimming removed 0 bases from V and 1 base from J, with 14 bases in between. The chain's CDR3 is CASSLGAGRQSYNEQFF. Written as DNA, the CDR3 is TGCGCCAGCAGCTTGGGAGCTGGAAGGCAATCCTACAATGAGCAGTTCTTC.

The CDR3 loop is CASSPLTVRLGNTEAFF. The DNA for the CDR3 is TGTGCCAGCTCACCTTTGACCGTTAGGTTGGGGAACACTGAAGCTTTCTTT. V gene TRBV18 combines with J gene TRBJ1-1; no clear D gene. The CDR3 covers 17 residues. From germline, CDR1 is KGHSH and CDR2 LQKENI. Trimming stripped 3 bases from V and 1 base from J, with 18 bases between.

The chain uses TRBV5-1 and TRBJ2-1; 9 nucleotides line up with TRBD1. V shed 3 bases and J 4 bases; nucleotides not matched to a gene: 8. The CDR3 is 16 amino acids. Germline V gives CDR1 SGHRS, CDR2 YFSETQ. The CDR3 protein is CASSYTGQGLYNEQFF. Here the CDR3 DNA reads TGCGCCAGCAGCTACACGGGACAGGGACTTTACAATGAGCAGTTCTTC.

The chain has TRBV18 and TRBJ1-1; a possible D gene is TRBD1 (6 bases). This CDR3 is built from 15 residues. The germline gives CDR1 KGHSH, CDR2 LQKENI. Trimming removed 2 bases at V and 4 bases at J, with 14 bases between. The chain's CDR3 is CASSPRTALGTEAFF. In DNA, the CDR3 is TGTGCCAGCTCACCAAGGACAGCCCTCGGCACTGAAGCTTTCTTT.

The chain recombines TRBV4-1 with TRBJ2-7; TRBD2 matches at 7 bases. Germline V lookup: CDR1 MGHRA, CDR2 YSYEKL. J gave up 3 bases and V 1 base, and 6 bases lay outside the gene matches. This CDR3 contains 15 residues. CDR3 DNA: TGCGCCAGCAGCCAAGTACTAGCGTCGAACTACGAGCAGTACTTC. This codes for CASSQVLASNYEQYF.

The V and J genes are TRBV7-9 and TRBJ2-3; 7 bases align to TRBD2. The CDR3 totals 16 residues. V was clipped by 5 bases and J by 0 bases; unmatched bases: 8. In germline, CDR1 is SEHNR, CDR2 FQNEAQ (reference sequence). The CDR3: CASSQRREPSTDTQYF. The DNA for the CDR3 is TGTGCCAGCAGCCAAAGGCGGGAGCCTAGCACAGATACGCAGTATTTT.

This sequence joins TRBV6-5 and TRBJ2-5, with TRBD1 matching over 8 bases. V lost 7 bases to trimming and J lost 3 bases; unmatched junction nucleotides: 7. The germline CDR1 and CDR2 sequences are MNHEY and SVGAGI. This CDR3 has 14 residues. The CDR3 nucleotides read TGTGCCAGCATGGAAGGGGGACAGGAAGAGACCCAGTACTTC. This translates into CASMEGGQEETQYF.